The subject of this entry is one T cell receptor (beta chain). This sample was taken from a study of OX40 agonist ivuxolimab in advanced cancers. Data came from immunoSEQ multiplex PCR; TCRdb stores just in-frame clones and leaves some out. This sample has about 76,000 clones; 85% to 90% occur once, and the top ten carry 10% to 15%. The CDR3 is made up of 13 amino acids. Per the germline V gene, CDR1 is ENHRY and CDR2 is SYGVKD. V lost 2 bases to trimming and J lost 8 bases, with 10 bases between them. The sample was CD4+ or CD8+ T cells sorted from blood, taken in a trial of the OX40 agonist ivuxolimab. This chain uses TRBV10-3 with TRBJ2-1, with D unresolved. This receptor was taken from an adult with an advanced solid tumor such as melanoma, head and neck, liver or kidney cancer. Here the CDR3 DNA reads TGTGCCATCAGTGAGGTCAAAAGGCATGAGCAGTTCTTC. Protein sequence: CAISEVKRHEQFF.